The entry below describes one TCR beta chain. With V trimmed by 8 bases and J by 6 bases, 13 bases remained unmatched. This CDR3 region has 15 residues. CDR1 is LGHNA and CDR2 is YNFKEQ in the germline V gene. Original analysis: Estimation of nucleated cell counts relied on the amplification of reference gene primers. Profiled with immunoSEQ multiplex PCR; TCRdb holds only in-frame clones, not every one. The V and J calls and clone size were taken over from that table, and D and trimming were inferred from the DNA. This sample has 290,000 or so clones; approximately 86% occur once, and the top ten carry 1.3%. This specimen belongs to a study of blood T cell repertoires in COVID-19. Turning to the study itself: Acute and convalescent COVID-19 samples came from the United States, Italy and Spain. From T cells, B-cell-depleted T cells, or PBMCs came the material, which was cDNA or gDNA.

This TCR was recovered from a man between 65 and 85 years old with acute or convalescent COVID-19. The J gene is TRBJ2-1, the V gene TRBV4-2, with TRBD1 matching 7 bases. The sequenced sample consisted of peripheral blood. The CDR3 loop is CASSQRPAGGNEQFF. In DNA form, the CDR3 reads TGTGCCAGCTCCCAACGCCCGGCAGGGGGCAATGAGCAGTTCTTC.